These T cell receptor beta chains were read from a single sample in a study of OX40 agonist ivuxolimab in advanced cancers. Only in-frame clones appear in the TCRdb table, and some are missing; sequencing was by immunoSEQ multiplex PCR. The sample consists of roughly 70,000 clones, approximately 88% of them appearing once. The sample in question was CD4+ or CD8+ T cells sorted from blood, obtained in a trial of the OX40 agonist ivuxolimab. Receptor source: an adult with an advanced solid tumor such as melanoma, head and neck, liver or kidney cancer. Both conserved end residues are part of each CDR3. Clone size is shown for a subset of rows, as once, few, many or a class of expanded clone.

V gene,CDR3 length,clone size,CDR3 protein
TRBV7-9,18,.,CASSLPSGQTSGANVLTF
TRBV2,15,.,CASLDGDTSTDTQYF
TRBV10-3,14,.,CAISGTGKNYGYTF
TRBV28,12,.,CASSYSNTEAFF
TRBV7-8,15,.,CASSLNPDRNTEAFF
TRBV29-1,14,.,CSATGQGAGNTIYF
TRBV7-9,14,.,CASSLGRTGREQYF
TRBV29-1,13,.,CSAAGVGDTEAFF
TRBV7-9,17,few,CASSPIRGGPGTDTQYF
TRBV2,16,few,CASSEAEASGKETQYF
TRBV6-5,15,.,CASSFGTTSNTEAFF
TRBV5-6,13,.,CASSFLQTDMQYF
TRBV10-1,15,many,CARNSGTGYPYEQYF
TRBV6-1,13,.,CASRGEGRTEAFF
TRBV30,13,.,CAHGGLSSETQYF
TRBV10-1,15,.,CASSDPGSGRDEQFF
TRBV19,13,.,CATWGGSSDTQYF
TRBV9,14,.,CASSAPKNTGELFF
TRBV9,15,once,CASSVGGQAYNEQFF
TRBV4-1,16,once,CASSQEPSIPNQPQHF
TRBV18,13,.,CASSLRAAGELFF
TRBV11-2,17,.,CASSLRELHRSGDEQYF
TRBV30,12,.,CAWSREGKPQHF
TRBV10-1,15,.,CASSDPAGKEDTQYF
TRBV29-1,11,.,CSAGAGQGYTF
TRBV19,14,.,CASSQDWGQETQYF
TRBV7-2,13,once,CASSKGAFSPQHF
TRBV13,15,.,CASSSRTAVTYEQYF
TRBV19,12,.,CASSIGYGEQYF
TRBV5-1,14,.,CASSLGQGHHEQYF
TRBV4-2,14,.,CASSQPIGEFGYTF
TRBV5-5,17,.,CASTRHVRGGLQETQYF
TRBV19,14,.,CASSPAGQNTEAFF
TRBV11-2,15,.,CASSLAGGRGEKLFF
TRBV5-1,16,.,CASSPPKGAPNQPQHF
TRBV18,13,.,CASSGDRATEAFF
TRBV4-3,15,.,CASSQGQGFGETQYF
TRBV11-1,12,.,CASSRDRTQAFF
TRBV6-1,11,.,CASSGGNEAFF
TRBV7-2,15,.,CASNPLPVEAGELFF
TRBV10-3,14,once,CASRTGTVFYEQYF
TRBV10-3,12,.,CAISEIGSGYTF
TRBV6-4,14,.,CAQVGQGNQETQYF
TRBV27,15,.,CASSFINSGANVLTF
TRBV5-8,16,.,CASSQPRTGGMYEQFF
TRBV9,15,.,CASSVGEYPPGELFF
TRBV5-1,15,.,CASSLTSGRVSEQFF
TRBV28,13,.,CASHKSLIYGYTF
TRBV7-9,15,once,CASSGGPSSYNEQFF
TRBV5-1,14,.,CASSPGQGGEKLFF
TRBV4-3,15,.,CASSRQFPSTDTQYF
TRBV19,16,.,CASSIGARLTGNTIYF
TRBV25-1,13,.,CASSVGRNYGYTF
TRBV15,18,.,CATSRDKDGSMSSYGYTF